Listed below are T cell receptor beta chains from one sample, sequenced in a study of T cells in Graves' hyperthyroidism and ophthalmopathy. Each CDR3 protein gets one entry after TCRdb re-called the multiplex PCR reads with MiXCR. The table includes 750,000 to 900,000 distinct CDR3 sequences, around 38% detected once. The sample comprised blood. These receptors all stem from a man between 18 and 35 years old with Graves' hyperthyroidism. CDR3s include the opening cysteine and the closing phenylalanine or tryptophan. D genes are given only for firm matches. A row's size may be missing; if present it is once, few, many or a size class.

v_call,j_call,clone_size,d_call,cdr3_nt,cdr3_aa
TRBV25-1,TRBJ1-1,once,TRBD1,TGTGCCAGCAGTGGGACCGGACAGGGGAACACTGAAGCTTTCTTT,CASSGTGQGNTEAFF
TRBV4-3,TRBJ1-2,-,-,TGCGCCAGCAGCCTCGAGACAGGTCTCTATGGCTACACCTTC,CASSLETGLYGYTF
TRBV5-1,TRBJ2-5,few,TRBD2,TGCGCCAGCAGCGCCTCTAGCGGGAGGGCCGGGGAGACCCAGTACTTC,CASSASSGRAGETQYF
TRBV7-2,TRBJ2-7,few,TRBD1,TGTGCCAGCAGGGGACAGGGACTCTCCTACGAGCAGTACTTC,CASRGQGLSYEQYF
TRBV19,TRBJ1-6,many,-,TGTGCCACCACCAAGCAAGACAGGAGCCACTCACCCCTCCACTTT,CATTKQDRSHSPLHF
TRBV7-8,TRBJ2-5,few,TRBD1,TGTGCCAGCAGTAACAGGGGATCCCAAGAGACCCAGTACTTC,CASSNRGSQETQYF
TRBV4-2,TRBJ2-7,few,TRBD2,TGTGCCAGCAGCCAAGGTCTAGTGGCGGGAGTTTACGAGCAGTACTTC,CASSQGLVAGVYEQYF
TRBV2,TRBJ1-2,many,-,TGTGCCAGCAGGGAAGTGTACTATGGCTACACCTTC,CASREVYYGYTF
TRBV11-2,TRBJ2-2,few,-,TGTGCCAGCAGTTTCGGGATCACCGGGGAGCTGTTTTTT,CASSFGITGELFF
TRBV9,TRBJ2-5,many,-,TGTGCCAGCAGCCCACATTTGAGAGAGACCCAGTACTTC,CASSPHLRETQYF
TRBV20-1,TRBJ2-7,few,TRBD2,TGCAGTGCCCACCTGGCGGGAGGTGTTTACGAGCAGTACTTC,CSAHLAGGVYEQYF
TRBV15,TRBJ2-7,-,-,TGTGCCAGCAGTCCGGGACGCCAAAACTACGAGCAGTACTTC,CASSPGRQNYEQYF
TRBV4-3,TRBJ1-6,few,-,TGCGCCAGCAGCCAAGAGGGGAGGGTGGAACCCCTCCACTTT,CASSQEGRVEPLHF
TRBV29-1,TRBJ2-3,few,TRBD1,TGCAGCGTTGAGGATGGGACAGGTACCAGCACAGATACGCAGTATTTT,CSVEDGTGTSTDTQYF
TRBV10-3,TRBJ1-5,many,-,TGTGCCATCAGTGAGGAGGGGGATCAGCCCCAGCATTTT,CAISEEGDQPQHF
TRBV4-1,TRBJ1-1,many,-,TGCGCCAGCAGCCAAGATACGTTCCTGAACACTGAAGCTTTCTTT,CASSQDTFLNTEAFF
TRBV15,TRBJ2-7,once,-,TGTGCCACCAGCAGAGGGGGATTTGCCTACGAGCAGTACTTC,CATSRGGFAYEQYF